This record looks at one T cell receptor beta chain sequence and its context. Its antigen is undetermined. These data are taken from a study of STAT3 mutations in large granular lymphocyte leukemia. Study-wide context: More than half of T-LGLL patients received immunosuppressive therapy. General observations from the study: Every T-cell large granular lymphocyte leukemia patient had at least one immunodominant TCR beta clonotype. Treatment regimens differed across patients between samplings. In several patients, dominant TCR clone burden exceeded STAT3 mutant burden, suggesting STAT3 mutation arose secondarily. Clonal expansion was inferred from samples taken at other timepoints.

This CDR3 region has 17 residues. V was pared by 1 base and J by 4 bases, with 19 bases between. CDR1 and CDR2 (germline): MGHRA, YSYEKL. Assay used: immunoSEQ multiplex PCR; TCRdb lists only in-frame clones, some missing. The table includes tens of thousands of clones, over 60% detected once. The sample comprised peripheral blood mononuclear cells. This sequence was found in a woman aged 45 to 65 with T-cell large granular lymphocyte leukemia. Some clones in this sample may be carry-over from other donors' samples. The V and J genes are TRBV4-1 and TRBJ1-1; D is undetermined. The CDR3 bases are TGCGCCAGCAGCCAAGGAGTCGATGGGAGAAAAGGCACTGAAGCTTTCTTT. Its translation is CASSQGVDGRKGTEAFF.